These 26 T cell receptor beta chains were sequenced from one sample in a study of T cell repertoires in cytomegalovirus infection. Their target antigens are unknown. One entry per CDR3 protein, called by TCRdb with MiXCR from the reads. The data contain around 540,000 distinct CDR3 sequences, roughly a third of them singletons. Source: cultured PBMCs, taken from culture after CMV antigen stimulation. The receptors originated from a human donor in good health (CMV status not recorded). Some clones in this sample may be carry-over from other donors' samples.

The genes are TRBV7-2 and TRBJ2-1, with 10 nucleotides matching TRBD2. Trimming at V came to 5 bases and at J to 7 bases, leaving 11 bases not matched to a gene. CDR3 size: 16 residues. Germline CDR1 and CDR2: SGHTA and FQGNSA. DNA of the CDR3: TGTGCCAGCAGCCCACTGTGGAGCGGGAGGGCGAATGAGCAGTTCTTC. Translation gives CASSPLWSGRANEQFF.

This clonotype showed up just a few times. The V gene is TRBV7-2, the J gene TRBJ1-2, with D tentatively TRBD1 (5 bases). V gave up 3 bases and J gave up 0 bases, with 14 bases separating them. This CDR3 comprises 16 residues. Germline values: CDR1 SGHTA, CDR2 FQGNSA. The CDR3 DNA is TGTGCCAGCAGCTTCCGGGGGTCTCCTTCTAACTATGGCTACACCTTC. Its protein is CASSFRGSPSNYGYTF.

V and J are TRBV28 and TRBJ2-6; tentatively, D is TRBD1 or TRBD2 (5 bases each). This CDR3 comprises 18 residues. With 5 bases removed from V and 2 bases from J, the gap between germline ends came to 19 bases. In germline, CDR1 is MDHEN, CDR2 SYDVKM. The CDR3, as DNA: TGTGCCAGCAGTCCCCGGGGCTATAAGGGAACTGGGGCCAACGTCCTGACTTTC. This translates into CASSPRGYKGTGANVLTF.

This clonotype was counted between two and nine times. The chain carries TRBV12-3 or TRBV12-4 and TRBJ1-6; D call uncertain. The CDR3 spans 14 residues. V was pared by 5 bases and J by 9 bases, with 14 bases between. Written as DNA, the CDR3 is TGTGCCAGCAGTGAGACGGTCCCGGGTTCACCCCTCCACTTT. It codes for CASSETVPGSPLHF.

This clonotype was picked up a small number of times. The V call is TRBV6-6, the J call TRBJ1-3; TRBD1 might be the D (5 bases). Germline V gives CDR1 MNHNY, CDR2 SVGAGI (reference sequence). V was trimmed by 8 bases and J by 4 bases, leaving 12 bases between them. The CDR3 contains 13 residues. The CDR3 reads CASWDPRGNTIYF. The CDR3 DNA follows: TGTGCCAGCTGGGACCCACGGGGAAACACCATATATTTT.

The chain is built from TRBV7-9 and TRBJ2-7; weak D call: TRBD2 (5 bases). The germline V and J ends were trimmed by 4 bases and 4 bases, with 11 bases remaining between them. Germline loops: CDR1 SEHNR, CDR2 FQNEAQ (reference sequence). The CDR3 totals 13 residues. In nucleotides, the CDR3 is TGTGCCAGCAGCTCCACCGGACTGTACGAGCAGTACGTC. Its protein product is CASSSTGLYEQYV.

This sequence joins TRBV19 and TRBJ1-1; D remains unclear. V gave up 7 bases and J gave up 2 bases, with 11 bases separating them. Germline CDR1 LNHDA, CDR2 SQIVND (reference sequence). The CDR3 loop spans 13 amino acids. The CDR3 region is CASKADVNTEAFF. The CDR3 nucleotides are TGTGCCAGTAAGGCCGACGTAAACACTGAAGCTTTCTTT.

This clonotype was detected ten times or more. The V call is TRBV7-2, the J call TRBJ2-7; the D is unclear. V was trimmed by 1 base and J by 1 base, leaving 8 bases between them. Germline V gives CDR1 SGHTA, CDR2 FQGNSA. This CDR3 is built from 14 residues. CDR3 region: CASSLVGGSYEQYF. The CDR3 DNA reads TGTGCCAGCAGCTTAGTGGGCGGTTCCTACGAGCAGTACTTC.

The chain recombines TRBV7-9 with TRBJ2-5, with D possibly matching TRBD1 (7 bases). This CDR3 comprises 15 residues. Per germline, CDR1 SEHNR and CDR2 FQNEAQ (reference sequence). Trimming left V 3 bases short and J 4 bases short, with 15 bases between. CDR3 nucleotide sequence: TGTGCCAGCAGCTTTGGGGGGAACAGGGGAGAGACCCAGTACTTC. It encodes CASSFGGNRGETQYF.

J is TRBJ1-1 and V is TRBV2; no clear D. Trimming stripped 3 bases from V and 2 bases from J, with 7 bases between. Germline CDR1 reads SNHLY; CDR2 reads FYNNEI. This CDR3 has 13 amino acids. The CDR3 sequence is CASSEAINTEAFF. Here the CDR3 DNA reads TGTGCCAGCAGTGAGGCTATTAACACTGAAGCTTTCTTT.

The CDR3 DNA is TGTGCCAGCAGTGCATCATCTAGCGGGAGGGGCGAGCAGTACGTC. This codes for CASSASSSGRGEQYV. The chain uses TRBV6-6 and TRBJ2-7; 12 bases are shared with TRBD2. This CDR3 spans 15 amino acids. Germline V gene data show CDR1 as MNHNY and CDR2 as SVGAGI (reference sequence). The V segment lost 5 bases and the J segment 6 bases; nucleotides outside the gene matches: 8.

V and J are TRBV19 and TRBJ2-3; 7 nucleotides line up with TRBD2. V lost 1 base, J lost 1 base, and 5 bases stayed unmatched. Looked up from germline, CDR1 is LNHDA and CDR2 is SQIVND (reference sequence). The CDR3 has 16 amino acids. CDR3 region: CASSIVQGGGTDTQYF. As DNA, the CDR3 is TGTGCCAGTAGTATAGTCCAGGGAGGGGGCACAGATACGCAGTATTTT.

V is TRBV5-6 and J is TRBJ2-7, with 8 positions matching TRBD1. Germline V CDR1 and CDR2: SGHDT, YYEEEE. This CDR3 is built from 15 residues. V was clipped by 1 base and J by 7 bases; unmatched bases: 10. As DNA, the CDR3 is TGTGCCAGCAGCTTGATCCAGGGGGCCGTCTATGAGCAGTACTTC. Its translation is CASSLIQGAVYEQYF.

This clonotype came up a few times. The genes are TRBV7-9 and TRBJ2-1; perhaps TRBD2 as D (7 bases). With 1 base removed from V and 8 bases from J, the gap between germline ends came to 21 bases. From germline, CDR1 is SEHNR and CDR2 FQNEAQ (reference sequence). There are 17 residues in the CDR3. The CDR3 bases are TGTGCCAGCAGCTTAGGAGGGGGGGTCCTACCATTAGATGAGCAGTTCTTC. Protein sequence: CASSLGGGVLPLDEQFF.

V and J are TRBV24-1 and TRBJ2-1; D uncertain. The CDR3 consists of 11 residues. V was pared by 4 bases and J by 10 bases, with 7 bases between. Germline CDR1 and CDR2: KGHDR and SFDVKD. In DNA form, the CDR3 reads TGTGCCACCAGTGAGAGGTCAGAGCAGTTCTTC. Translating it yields CATSERSEQFF.

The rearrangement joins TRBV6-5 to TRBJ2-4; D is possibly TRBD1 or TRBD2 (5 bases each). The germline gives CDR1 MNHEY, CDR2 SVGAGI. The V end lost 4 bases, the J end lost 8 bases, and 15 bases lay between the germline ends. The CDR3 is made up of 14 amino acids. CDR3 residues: CASSWGSHQDIQYF. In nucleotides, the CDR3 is TGTGCCAGCAGTTGGGGGTCGCATCAGGACATTCAGTACTTC.

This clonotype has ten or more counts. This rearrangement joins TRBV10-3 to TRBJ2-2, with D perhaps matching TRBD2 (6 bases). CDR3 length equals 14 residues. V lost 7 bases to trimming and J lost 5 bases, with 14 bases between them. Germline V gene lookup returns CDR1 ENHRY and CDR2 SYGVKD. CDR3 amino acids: CAIKGLPGTGELFF. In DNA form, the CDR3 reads TGTGCCATCAAAGGACTACCCGGAACCGGGGAGCTGTTTTTT.

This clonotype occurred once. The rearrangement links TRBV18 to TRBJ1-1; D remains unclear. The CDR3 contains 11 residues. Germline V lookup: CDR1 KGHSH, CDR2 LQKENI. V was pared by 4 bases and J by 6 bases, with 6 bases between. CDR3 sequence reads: CASSRRSEAFF. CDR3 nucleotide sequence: TGTGCCAGCTCACGGCGGTCTGAAGCTTTCTTT.

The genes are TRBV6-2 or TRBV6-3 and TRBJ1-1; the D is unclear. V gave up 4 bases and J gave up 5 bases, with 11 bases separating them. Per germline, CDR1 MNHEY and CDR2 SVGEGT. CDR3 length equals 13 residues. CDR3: CASSSRPRTEAFF. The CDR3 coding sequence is TGTGCCAGCAGTTCCAGACCGCGGACTGAAGCTTTCTTT.

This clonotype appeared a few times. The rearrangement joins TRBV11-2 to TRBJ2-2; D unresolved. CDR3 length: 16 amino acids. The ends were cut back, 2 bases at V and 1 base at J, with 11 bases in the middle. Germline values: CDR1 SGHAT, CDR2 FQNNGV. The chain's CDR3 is CASSLQPGLNTGELFF. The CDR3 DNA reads TGTGCCAGCAGCTTACAACCGGGCTTGAACACCGGGGAGCTGTTTTTT.

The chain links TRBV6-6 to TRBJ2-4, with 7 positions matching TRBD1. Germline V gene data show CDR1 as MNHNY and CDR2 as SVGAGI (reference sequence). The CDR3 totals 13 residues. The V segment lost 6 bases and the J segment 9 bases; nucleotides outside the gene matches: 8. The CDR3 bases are TGTGCCAGCAGACAGGGGACGGAAGGCATTCAGTACTTC. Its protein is CASRQGTEGIQYF.

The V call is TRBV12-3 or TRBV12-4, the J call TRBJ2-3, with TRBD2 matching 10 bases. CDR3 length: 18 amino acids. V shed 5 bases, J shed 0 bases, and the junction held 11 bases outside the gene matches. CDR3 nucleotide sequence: TGTGCCAGCAGTCTCGGACTAGCGGACCAAACTAGCACAGATACGCAGTATTTT. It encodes CASSLGLADQTSTDTQYF.

The CDR3 bases are TGTGCCAGCAGCTATCGAACAGGCCGTTACAATGAGCAGTTCTTC. Translated: CASSYRTGRYNEQFF. The rearrangement links TRBV28 to TRBJ2-1; maybe TRBD1 (5 bases). The CDR3 has 15 amino acids. Germline V gives CDR1 MDHEN, CDR2 SYDVKM. Trimming shortened V by 6 bases and J by 4 bases, and 16 bases separated the two germline ends.

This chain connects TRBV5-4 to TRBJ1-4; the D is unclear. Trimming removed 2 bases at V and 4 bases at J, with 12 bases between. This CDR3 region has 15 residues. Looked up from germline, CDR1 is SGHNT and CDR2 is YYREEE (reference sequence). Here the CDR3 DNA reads TGTGCCAGCAGCTTCGGAGGAAATGGTAATGAAAAACTGTTTTTT. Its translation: CASSFGGNGNEKLFF.

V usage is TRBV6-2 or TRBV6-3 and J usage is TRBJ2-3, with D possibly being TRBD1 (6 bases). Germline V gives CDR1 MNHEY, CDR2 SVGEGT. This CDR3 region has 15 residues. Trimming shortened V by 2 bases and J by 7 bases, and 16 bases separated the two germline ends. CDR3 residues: CASSYRTGTTNTQYF. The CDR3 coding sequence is TGTGCCAGCAGTTACCGCACAGGGACAACTAATACGCAGTATTTT.

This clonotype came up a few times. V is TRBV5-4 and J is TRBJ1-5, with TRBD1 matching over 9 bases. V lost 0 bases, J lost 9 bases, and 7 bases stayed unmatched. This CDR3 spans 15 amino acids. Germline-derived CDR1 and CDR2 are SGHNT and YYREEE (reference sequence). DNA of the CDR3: TGTGCCAGCAGCTTGGGGACAGGGGAGGGTCGGCCCCAGCATTTT. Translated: CASSLGTGEGRPQHF.